Listed below are T cell receptor beta chains from one sample, sequenced in a study of control samples from healthy donors and cancer patients. Assay used: immunoSEQ multiplex PCR; TCRdb lists only in-frame clones, some missing. The table has fewer than 100,000 clones, roughly 82% seen once. The sequencing input was blood. The source of these receptors is a woman aged 55-70 years in good health. CDR3s include the opening cysteine and the closing phenylalanine or tryptophan. Fields, in order: D gene, J gene, V gene, clone size, CDR3 protein, CDR3 DNA. A D gene is named only where the DNA matches it firmly. Clone size appears in some rows only: once, few, many, or a class for an expanded clone.

. | TRBJ2-5 | TRBV5-1 | . | CASSLVGKGPAGETQYF | TGCGCCAGCAGCTTGGTTGGGAAGGGCCCCGCAGGAGAGACCCAGTACTTC
. | TRBJ2-1 | TRBV14 | once | CASSQEWAAPTQFF | TGTGCCAGCAGCCAAGAATGGGCAGCGCCAACACAGTTCTTC
. | TRBJ1-4 | TRBV6-2/TRBV6-3 | . | CASRPFGDGEGEKLFF | TGTGCCAGCAGACCTTTCGGGGACGGCGAGGGGGAAAAACTGTTTTTT
. | TRBJ1-5 | TRBV28 | . | CASSRSGAQPQHF | TGTGCCAGCAGCAGGTCAGGGGCTCAGCCCCAGCATTTT
TRBD1 | TRBJ2-5 | TRBV3-1/TRBV3-2 | . | CASSPGQVRETQYF | TGTGCCAGCAGCCCGGGACAGGTTAGAGAGACCCAGTACTTC
TRBD2 | TRBJ2-7 | TRBV7-9 | few | CASSLTSGKFYEQYF | TGTGCCAGCAGCTTAACTAGCGGGAAATTCTACGAGCAGTACTTC
. | TRBJ2-3 | TRBV21-1 | . | CASSPRDRGARTQYF | TGTGCCAGCAGCCCCCGGGACAGGGGGGCCCGAACGCAGTATTTT
. | TRBJ2-2 | TRBV6-6 | . | CASSYGENTGELFF | TGTGCCAGCAGTTACGGGGAGAACACCGGGGAGCTGTTTTTT
TRBD1 | TRBJ2-1 | TRBV5-5 | . | CASSRTGGNEQFF | TGTGCCAGCAGCCGGACAGGGGGTAATGAGCAGTTCTTC
. | TRBJ1-2 | TRBV15 | few | CATSRNRDNNYGYTF | TGTGCCACCAGCAGAAATAGAGACAACAACTATGGCTACACCTTC